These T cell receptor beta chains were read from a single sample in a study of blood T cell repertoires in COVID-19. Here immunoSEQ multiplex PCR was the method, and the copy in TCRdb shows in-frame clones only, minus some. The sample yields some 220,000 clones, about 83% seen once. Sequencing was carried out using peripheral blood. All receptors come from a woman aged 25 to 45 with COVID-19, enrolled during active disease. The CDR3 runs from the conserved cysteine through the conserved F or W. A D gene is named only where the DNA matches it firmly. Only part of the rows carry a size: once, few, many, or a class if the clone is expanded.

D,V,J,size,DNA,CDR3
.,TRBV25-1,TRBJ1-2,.,TGTGCCAGCAGTGAATTAGGTGGGGGCAGCTATGGCTACACCTTC,CASSELGGGSYGYTF
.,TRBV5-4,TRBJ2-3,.,TGTGCCAGCGGGCCGGGGGCAGATACGCAGTATTTT,CASGPGADTQYF
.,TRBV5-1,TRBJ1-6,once,TGCGCCAGCAGCTCTGGCGGCAGCCTAAATAATTCACCCCTCCACTTT,CASSSGGSLNNSPLHF
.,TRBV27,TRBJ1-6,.,TGTGCCAGCGGAAGGGGGTATGATTCACCCCTCCACTTT,CASGRGYDSPLHF
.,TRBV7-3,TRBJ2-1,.,TGTGCCAGCAGCTTAACGTTTTCTAGTCCTAGCGAGCAGTTCTTC,CASSLTFSSPSEQFF
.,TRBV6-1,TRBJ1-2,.,TGTGCCAGCAGTGAGAGACAGGCCCCAAGGGATGGCTACACCTTC,CASSERQAPRDGYTF
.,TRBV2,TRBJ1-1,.,TGTGCCAGCAGAGCTCGGGGGGTCGGCGTCACTGAAGCTTTCTTT,CASRARGVGVTEAFF
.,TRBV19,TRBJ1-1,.,TGTGCCAGTAGTATAGGGCGGGACGGGCGGACTGAAGCTTTCTTT,CASSIGRDGRTEAFF
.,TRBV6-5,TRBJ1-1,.,TGTGCCAGCAGTTATTCCATGAACACTGAAGCTTTCTTT,CASSYSMNTEAFF
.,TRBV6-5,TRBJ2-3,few,TGTGCCAGCAGTTCCGGGAGCGCGGGAAAAGATACGCAGTATTTT,CASSSGSAGKDTQYF
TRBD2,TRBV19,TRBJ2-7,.,TGTGCCAGTAGTATACGACTAGCGGGAGTAAGTGCGGCGCTGATAGAGGTAGCCTACGAGCAGTACTTC,CASSIRLAGVSAALIEVAYEQYF
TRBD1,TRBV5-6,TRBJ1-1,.,TGTGCCAGCAGCTTGGTCGTGACTCAGGGGGCTGAAGCTTTCTTT,CASSLVVTQGAEAFF
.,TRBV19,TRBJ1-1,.,TGTGCCAGTAGACTCCGACAGAGTGAAGCTTTCTTT,CASRLRQSEAFF
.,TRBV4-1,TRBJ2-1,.,TGCGCCAGCAGCCAAGGGACTACCTCCTACAATGAGCAGTTCTTC,CASSQGTTSYNEQFF
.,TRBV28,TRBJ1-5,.,TGTGCCAGCAGTTTAGCCCCCAGGGCTCAGCCCCAGCATTTT,CASSLAPRAQPQHF
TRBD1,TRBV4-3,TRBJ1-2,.,TGCGCCAGCAGCCCACCGGGGACAGAGAACTCCTATGGCTACACCTTC,CASSPPGTENSYGYTF
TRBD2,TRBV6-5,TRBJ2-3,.,TGTGCCAGCAGTTCCGGACTAGAGACAGATACGCAGTATTTT,CASSSGLETDTQYF
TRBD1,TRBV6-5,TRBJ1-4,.,TGTGCCACCCGGGACAGGTCTAATGAAAAACTGTTTTTT,CATRDRSNEKLFF
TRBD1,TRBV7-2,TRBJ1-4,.,TGTGCCAGCAGCATCAGGACAGGAACTAATGAAAAACTGTTTTTT,CASSIRTGTNEKLFF
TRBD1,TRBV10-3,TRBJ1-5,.,TGTGCCACCGGGACAGACAATCAGCCCCAGCATTTT,CATGTDNQPQHF
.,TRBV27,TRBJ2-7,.,TGTGCCAGCAGTTTAGAGGCCAGGGTTTACGAGCAGTACTTC,CASSLEARVYEQYF
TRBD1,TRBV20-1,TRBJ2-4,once,TGCAGTGCTAGTCGACAGGGGGCTGCCAAAAACATTCAGTACTTC,CSASRQGAAKNIQYF
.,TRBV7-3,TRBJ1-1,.,TGTGCCAGCAGCTTAACAGGGAGGGACACTGAAGCTTTCTTT,CASSLTGRDTEAFF
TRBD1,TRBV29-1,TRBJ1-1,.,TGCAGCGCCGGACAGGGGAGAAGAACTGAAGCTTTCTTT,CSAGQGRRTEAFF
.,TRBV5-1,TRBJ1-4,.,TGCGCCAGCAGCCATACCAGGGAGGGTGAAAAACTGTTTTTT,CASSHTREGEKLFF
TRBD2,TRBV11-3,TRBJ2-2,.,TGTGCCAGCAGCTTAACTAGCGGAGCGAACACCGGGGAGCTGTTTTTT,CASSLTSGANTGELFF
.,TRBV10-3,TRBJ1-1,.,TGTGCCATCAGCCGACAGGACCATAGTGGGACTGAAGCTTTCTTT,CAISRQDHSGTEAFF
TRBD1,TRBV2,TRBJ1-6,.,TGTGCCAGCAGAATCTACGGGACAGGGTATTCACCCCTCCACTTT,CASRIYGTGYSPLHF
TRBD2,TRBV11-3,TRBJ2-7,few,TGTGCCAGCAGCTTAGGGACTAGCGGCTCCTACGAGCAGTACTTC,CASSLGTSGSYEQYF
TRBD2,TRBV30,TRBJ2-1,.,TGTGCCTGGAGTCGACTAGCGGGGACCAATGAGCAGTTCTTC,CAWSRLAGTNEQFF
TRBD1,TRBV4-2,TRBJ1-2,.,TGTGCCAGCAGCCAAGTAGACAGGGGTGGCGGCTACACCTTC,CASSQVDRGGGYTF
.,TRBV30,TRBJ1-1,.,TGTGCCTGGACTAGAGGAGGGAATGAAGCTTTCTTT,CAWTRGGNEAFF
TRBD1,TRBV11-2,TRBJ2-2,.,TGTGCCAGCAGCTTGGGAGCGACAGGGACCGGGGAGCTGTTTTTT,CASSLGATGTGELFF
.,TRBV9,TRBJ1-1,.,TGTGCCAGCAGCGTAGCTGTGGGAGGGAACACTGAAGCTTTCTTT,CASSVAVGGNTEAFF
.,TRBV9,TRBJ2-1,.,TGTGCCAGCAGCGTAGGTGGAGGGACAGCAAGGAATGAGCAGTTCTTC,CASSVGGGTARNEQFF
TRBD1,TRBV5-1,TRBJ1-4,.,TGCGCCAGCAGCCCCCGGGCAGGGGGCGAGAAACTGTTTTTT,CASSPRAGGEKLFF
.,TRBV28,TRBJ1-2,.,TGTGCCAGCAGTTTAGGTATAGGGGAGGCATATGGCTACACCTTC,CASSLGIGEAYGYTF
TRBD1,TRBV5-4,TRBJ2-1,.,TGTGCCAGCAGCCAGCCGGGACAGGGGGGCAATGAGCAGTTCTTC,CASSQPGQGGNEQFF
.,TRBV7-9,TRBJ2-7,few,TGTGCCAGCACCCCATCTGGCAGGTACGAGCAGTACTTC,CASTPSGRYEQYF
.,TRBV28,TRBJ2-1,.,TGTGCCAGCAGTTTACCCCGGGAGCCACATTTGTACAATGAGCAGTTCTTC,CASSLPREPHLYNEQFF
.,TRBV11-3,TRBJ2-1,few,TGTGCCAGCAGCTTAAACCCTCTAGACCAGTTCTTC,CASSLNPLDQFF
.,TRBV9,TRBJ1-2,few,TGTGCCAGCAGGTCACAAATCTATGGCTACACCTTC,CASRSQIYGYTF
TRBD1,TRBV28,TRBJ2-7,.,TGTGCCAGCGTAAAGGGACAGAGTTCCTACGAGCAGTACTTC,CASVKGQSSYEQYF
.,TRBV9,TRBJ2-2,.,TGTGCCAGCAGCGTAGGCGGGTACACCGGGGAGCTGTTTTTT,CASSVGGYTGELFF
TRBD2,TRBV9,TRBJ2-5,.,TGTGCCAGCAGCGTAGAGCGGGGGGGCCAAGAGACCCAGTACTTC,CASSVERGGQETQYF